This T cell receptor (beta chain) is from a study of response to subunit inactivated influenza vaccine. To note about this clonotype: The target antigen is unknown.

TCRdb reprocessed the RT-PCR reads with MiXCR, giving one entry per CDR3 protein. The sample carries roughly 790,000 distinct CDR3 sequences, 21% recorded once. Study results and caveats: Authors suggested each seasonal influenza vaccination recruits few new T cells.

The CDR3 length is 17 residues. J lost 4 bases, V lost 0 bases, and 12 bases had no gene match. Germline V lookup: CDR1 SGHAT, CDR2 FQNNGV. This sequence was found in a man aged 50-60 years who received an inactivated influenza vaccine. The J gene is TRBJ2-7, the V gene TRBV11-2, with TRBD1 matching over 7 bases. This specimen consisted of PBMCs from blood, obtained more than 4 days after vaccination. The CDR3 sequence: CASSLEWSETGRYEQYF. The DNA for the CDR3 is TGTGCCAGCAGCTTAGAATGGTCTGAGACAGGGCGATACGAGCAGTACTTC. The full variable domain, with the rest looked up from reference TRBV11-2 and TRBJ2-7, is EAGVAQSPRYKIIEKRQSVAFWCNPISGHATLYWYQQILGQGPKLLIQFQNNGVVDDSQLPKDRFSAERLKGVDSTLKIQPAKLEDSAVYLCASSLEWSETGRYEQYFGPGTRLTVT.